This entry lists 3 T cell receptor beta chains sequenced from one sample in a study of blood T cells in healthy people across ages. The second PCR ran about 6 to 12 cycles with a sample-barcoded 5' primer and J-beta primers. Using its own MiXCR run on the 5' RACE reads, TCRdb lists one record per CDR3 protein. The top ten hold 29% of the sample, which has 270,000 or so distinct CDR3 sequences, roughly a quarter seen once. The sample comprised blood. These receptors all stem from a woman between 70 and 85 years old in good health.

This clonotype has just a few counts. The rearrangement joins TRBV7-9 to TRBJ1-4; perhaps TRBD1 as D (6 bases). Germline V CDR1 and CDR2: SEHNR, FQNEAQ (reference sequence). V gave up 1 base and J gave up 7 bases, with 16 bases separating them. The CDR3 has 16 residues. The CDR3 sequence is CASSLGLTGSGEKLFF. Here the CDR3 DNA reads TGTGCCAGCAGCTTAGGACTCACAGGGTCGGGTGAAAAACTGTTTTTT.

This clonotype was seen more than once but under ten times. J is TRBJ2-5 and V is TRBV20-1; D is perhaps TRBD1 (7 bases). The CDR3 is 17 residues long. The germline V gene encodes CDR1 DFQATT and CDR2 SNEGSKA (reference sequence). V lost 3 bases, J lost 3 bases, and 23 bases lay in between. The CDR3 region is CSASKVGGPGQKETQYF. The CDR3 DNA follows: TGCAGTGCTAGTAAGGTGGGGGGACCGGGACAGAAAGAGACCCAGTACTTC.

The chain recombines TRBV10-3 with TRBJ2-3; D possibly corresponds to TRBD1 (6 bases). CDR1 and CDR2 from the germline V gene are ENHRY and SYGVKD. The CDR3 length is 14 residues. The germline V and J ends were trimmed by 9 bases and 2 bases, with 15 bases remaining between them. The CDR3 region has the DNA TGTGCCATAAACTCCGGGACATCCACAGATACGCAGTATTTT. Translating gives CAINSGTSTDTQYF.